The entry below gives a single TCR beta chain sequence along with its context. What it recognizes is unknown. The source of the sample is a study of shared clonotypes between healthy human individuals. The CDR3 spans 15 residues. V gave up 6 bases and J gave up 10 bases; unmatched junction bases: 12. The germline V gene has CDR1 MDHEN and CDR2 SYDVKM. Repertoires were generated with immunoSEQ multiplex PCR, while TCRdb's copy carries only in-frame clones and drops some. The sample lists under 600,000 clones; less than 98% were seen once. Whole-study findings and limits: Expectations were that clonotype sharing among donors would be affected by sequencing depth.

The receptor's source is a woman aged 25 to 39 in good health. Material: naive CD4+ T cells sorted from blood. Subset noted: CD45RA+ positively selected. V and J are TRBV28 and TRBJ1-6; TRBD1 agrees at 7 bases. DNA of the CDR3: TGTGCCAGCAGGCAGACAGGGAGGGGAAGATCACCCCTCCACTTT. Its protein product is CASRQTGRGRSPLHF.